A selection of T cell receptor beta chains follows, all from one sample in a study of T-cell memory formation after mild COVID-19. TCRdb called the 5' RACE reads again in MiXCR, with one record for every CDR3 protein. This repertoire shows 180,000 or so distinct CDR3 sequences, roughly 10% found once; its top ten account for less than 4%. The material sequenced was PBMCs or a T cell subset sorted from them (not recorded which). These receptors came from a man aged 18 to 30 who had mild COVID-19 (a few samples of this study predate the infection). Cell type and time point are not known. The CDR3 runs from the conserved cysteine through the conserved F or W. The order of the fields is clone size, V gene, D gene, J gene, CDR3 DNA, CDR3 protein. A D gene is named only where the DNA matches it firmly. Size values are once, few and many counts, or a class for expanded clones, and some rows have none.

clone size: NA; V gene: TRBV12-3/TRBV12-4; D gene: NA; J gene: TRBJ2-5; CDR3 DNA: TGTGCCAGCAGTTCCGGGGGACACCAAGAGACCCAGTACTTC; CDR3 protein: CASSSGGHQETQYF
clone size: NA; V gene: TRBV24-1; D gene: TRBD2; J gene: TRBJ2-2; CDR3 DNA: TGTGCCACCAGTGCCGTTTTGACTAGCGGGGGTATGGACACCGGGGAGCTGTTTTTT; CDR3 protein: CATSAVLTSGGMDTGELFF
clone size: NA; V gene: TRBV27; D gene: NA; J gene: TRBJ2-4; CDR3 DNA: TGTGCCAGCAGTTTATCACAGGACATTCAAAACATTCAGTACTTC; CDR3 protein: CASSLSQDIQNIQYF
clone size: NA; V gene: TRBV6-6; D gene: NA; J gene: TRBJ1-5; CDR3 DNA: TGTGCCAGCACAACAGGGAATTGGGGCAATCAGCCCCAGCATTTT; CDR3 protein: CASTTGNWGNQPQHF
clone size: NA; V gene: TRBV6-5; D gene: NA; J gene: TRBJ2-1; CDR3 DNA: TGTGCCAGCAGTTACTCCGGGGGCGCGTGGTTCTTC; CDR3 protein: CASSYSGGAWFF
clone size: NA; V gene: TRBV5-1; D gene: TRBD1; J gene: TRBJ2-3; CDR3 DNA: TGCGCCAGTCTCCGGGACAGGGGCACAGATACGCAGTATTTT; CDR3 protein: CASLRDRGTDTQYF
clone size: NA; V gene: TRBV12-3/TRBV12-4; D gene: TRBD2; J gene: TRBJ2-3; CDR3 DNA: TGTGCCAGCAGTTTGGGGCTAGCGGGGGGGGCCCCAGATACGCAGTATTTT; CDR3 protein: CASSLGLAGGAPDTQYF
clone size: few; V gene: TRBV20-1; D gene: TRBD2; J gene: TRBJ2-3; CDR3 DNA: TGCAGTGCTAGACGCGGGGGGCTCTCAGATACGCAGTATTTT; CDR3 protein: CSARRGGLSDTQYF
clone size: few; V gene: TRBV24-1; D gene: NA; J gene: TRBJ2-7; CDR3 DNA: TGTGCCACCAGTGATGTCCGGGGCGAGCAGTACTTC; CDR3 protein: CATSDVRGEQYF
clone size: many; V gene: TRBV20-1; D gene: NA; J gene: TRBJ2-2; CDR3 DNA: TGCAGTGCTAGAGATCCGCAGGGTAGCGGGGAGCTGTTTTTT; CDR3 protein: CSARDPQGSGELFF
clone size: NA; V gene: TRBV7-2; D gene: NA; J gene: TRBJ1-1; CDR3 DNA: TGTGCCAGCAGCTTAGTCTCCTGGGGGGAATCTGCTTTCTTT; CDR3 protein: CASSLVSWGESAFF
clone size: few; V gene: TRBV18; D gene: NA; J gene: TRBJ2-2; CDR3 DNA: TGTGCCAGCTCACGAACCCAGACCCTGAACACCGGGGAGCTGTTTTTT; CDR3 protein: CASSRTQTLNTGELFF
clone size: many; V gene: TRBV11-2; D gene: NA; J gene: TRBJ1-2; CDR3 DNA: TGTGCCAGCAGCCCCGGGGGGAACTATGGCTACACCTTC; CDR3 protein: CASSPGGNYGYTF
clone size: NA; V gene: TRBV25-1; D gene: TRBD1; J gene: TRBJ1-5; CDR3 DNA: TGTGCCAGCACCATTGGGACAGCTTATAGCAATCAGCCCCAGCATTTT; CDR3 protein: CASTIGTAYSNQPQHF
clone size: many; V gene: TRBV5-1; D gene: NA; J gene: TRBJ2-3; CDR3 DNA: TGCGCCAGCAGCTTGGATCCGTCGCCTCCTAGCACAGATACGCAGTATTTT; CDR3 protein: CASSLDPSPPSTDTQYF
clone size: many; V gene: TRBV20-1; D gene: NA; J gene: TRBJ2-1; CDR3 DNA: TGCAGTGCTAGAGGGGGCAATGAGCAGTTCTTC; CDR3 protein: CSARGGNEQFF
clone size: many; V gene: TRBV4-1; D gene: TRBD2; J gene: TRBJ2-1; CDR3 DNA: TGCGCCAGCAGCCAAGAGGAACTAGCGGGGTACAATGAGCAGTTCTTC; CDR3 protein: CASSQEELAGYNEQFF
clone size: many; V gene: TRBV5-1; D gene: TRBD2; J gene: TRBJ2-2; CDR3 DNA: TGCGCCAGCAACGTCGGGGGGACTGGCACCGGGGAGCTGTTTTTT; CDR3 protein: CASNVGGTGTGELFF